This TCR beta chain was sequenced in a study of T cells in Graves' hyperthyroidism and ophthalmopathy. Whole-study findings and limits: In blood, most of the thyroid clonotypes expanded above 0.001 were also present.

Uncontrolled infection, other autoimmune disease, pregnancy or lactation barred patients from enrollment. There were TCR beta CDR3 regions amplified from RNA transcripts. In the first-round RT-PCR of the TCR CDR3, the HTBI primer set was used. TCRdb processed the multiplex PCR reads anew with MiXCR; each CDR3 protein has one entry. Found here are roughly 570,000 distinct CDR3 sequences, about half of them singletons; the top ten hold 15% to 20%. The germline gives CDR1 MNHEY, CDR2 SMNVEV (reference sequence). CDR3 length: 14 amino acids. V was clipped by 5 bases and J by 5 bases, with 16 bases between them. This clonotype appeared a few times. Its cognate antigen is unknown.

Sequenced material: peripheral blood or thyroid tissue (not recorded which). The chain employs TRBV27 and TRBJ2-7; TRBD1 might be the D (6 bases). The clonotype comes from an adult woman with Graves' disease, either hyperthyroidism or ophthalmopathy (not recorded which). CDR3 amino acids: CASSPGQTGHEQYF. The CDR3 coding sequence is TGTGCCAGCAGTCCGGGACAAACCGGACACGAGCAGTACTTC.